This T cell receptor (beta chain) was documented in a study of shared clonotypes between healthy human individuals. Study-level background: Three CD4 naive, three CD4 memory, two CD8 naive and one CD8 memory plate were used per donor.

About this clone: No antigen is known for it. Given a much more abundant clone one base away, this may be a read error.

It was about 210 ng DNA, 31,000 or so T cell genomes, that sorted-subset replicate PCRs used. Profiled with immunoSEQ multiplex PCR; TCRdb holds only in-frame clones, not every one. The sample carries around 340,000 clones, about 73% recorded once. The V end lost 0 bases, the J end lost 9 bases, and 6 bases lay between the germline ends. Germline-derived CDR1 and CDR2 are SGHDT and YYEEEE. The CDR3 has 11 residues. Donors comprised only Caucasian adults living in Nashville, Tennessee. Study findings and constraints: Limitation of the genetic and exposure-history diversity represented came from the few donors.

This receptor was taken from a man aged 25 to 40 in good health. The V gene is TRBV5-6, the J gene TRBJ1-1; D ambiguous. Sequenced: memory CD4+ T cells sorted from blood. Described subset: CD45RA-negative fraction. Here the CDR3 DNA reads TGTGCCAGCAGCTTGGAGGCTAAAGCTTTCTTT. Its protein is CASSLEAKAFF.